Detailed here is one T cell receptor beta chain. Generated by immunoSEQ multiplex PCR, the TCRdb table keeps only in-frame clones and is missing some. The sample comprises approximately 15,000 clones, roughly nine tenths of which are singletons, and around 0.84% rests with the top ten. J lost 6 bases, V lost 6 bases, and 5 bases had no gene match. This CDR3 has 13 residues. CDR1 and CDR2 (germline): MNHEY, SVGAGI. The source of the sample is a study of blood T cell dynamics during melanoma immunotherapy. Stated time point: week 3, after first cycle of checkpoint inhibitor. This clonotype was obtained from a human donor with melanoma. The chain uses TRBV6-5 and TRBJ1-2, with 9 positions matching TRBD1. Sequencing was performed on blood, taken from a patient treated with checkpoint blockade. The CDR3, as DNA: TGTGCCAGCAGCCAAGGACAGGGGAATGGCTACACCTTC. Protein: CASSQGQGNGYTF.